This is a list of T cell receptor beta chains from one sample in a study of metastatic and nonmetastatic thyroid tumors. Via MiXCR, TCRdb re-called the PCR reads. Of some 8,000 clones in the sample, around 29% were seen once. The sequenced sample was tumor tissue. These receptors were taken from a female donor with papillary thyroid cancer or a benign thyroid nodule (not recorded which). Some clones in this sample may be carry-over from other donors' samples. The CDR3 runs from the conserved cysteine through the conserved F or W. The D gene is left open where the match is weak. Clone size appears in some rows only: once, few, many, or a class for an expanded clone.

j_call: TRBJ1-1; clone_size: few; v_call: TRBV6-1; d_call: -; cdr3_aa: CASSGPRGVTEAFF; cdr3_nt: TGTGCCAGCAGTGGGCCGCGGGGCGTCACTGAAGCTTTCTTT
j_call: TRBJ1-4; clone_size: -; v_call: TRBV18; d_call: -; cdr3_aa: CASSPGSNNEKLFF; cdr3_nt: TGTGCCAGCTCACCAGGGAGTAATAATGAAAAACTGTTTTTT
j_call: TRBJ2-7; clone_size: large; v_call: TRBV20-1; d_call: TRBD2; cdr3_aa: CSARNSGTASYEQYF; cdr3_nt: TGCAGTGCTAGGAATAGCGGGACTGCCTCCTACGAGCAGTACTTC
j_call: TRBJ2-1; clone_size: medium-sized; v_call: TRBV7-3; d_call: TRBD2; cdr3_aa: CASSPLYSGNRYNEQFF; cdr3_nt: TGTGCCAGCAGCCCCTTATATAGCGGGAATCGGTACAATGAGCAGTTCTTC
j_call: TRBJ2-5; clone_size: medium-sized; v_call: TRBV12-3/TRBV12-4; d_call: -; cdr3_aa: CASSRQENQETQYF; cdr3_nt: TGTGCCAGCAGTCGACAGGAGAACCAAGAGACCCAGTACTTC
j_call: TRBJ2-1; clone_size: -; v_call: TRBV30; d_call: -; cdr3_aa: CAWSSENKIGQFF; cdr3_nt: TGTGCCTGGAGTTCTGAGAATAAAATAGGGCAGTTCTTC
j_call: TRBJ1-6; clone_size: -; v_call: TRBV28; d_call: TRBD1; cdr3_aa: CASRDRDLSDSPLHF; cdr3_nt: TGTGCCAGCAGGGACAGGGACCTGTCGGATTCACCCCTCCACTTT
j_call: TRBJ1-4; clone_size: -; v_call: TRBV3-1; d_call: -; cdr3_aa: CASSQFGQFATNEKLFF; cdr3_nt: TGTGCCAGCAGCCAATTTGGACAGTTTGCAACTAATGAAAAACTGTTTTTT
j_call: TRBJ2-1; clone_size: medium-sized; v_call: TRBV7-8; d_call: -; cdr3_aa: CASSPGVLAYNEQFF; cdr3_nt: TGTGCCAGCAGCCCCGGAGTATTGGCCTACAATGAGCAGTTCTTC
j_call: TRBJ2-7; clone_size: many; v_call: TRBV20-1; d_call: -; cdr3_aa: CSARDAAGSGYERYF; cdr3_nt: TGCAGTGCTAGAGATGCGGCGGGATCAGGCTACGAGCGGTACTTC
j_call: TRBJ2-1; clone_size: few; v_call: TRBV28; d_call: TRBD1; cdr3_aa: CASSLYRDRTNEQFF; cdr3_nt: TGTGCCAGCAGTTTATACCGGGACAGGACCAATGAGCAGTTCTTC